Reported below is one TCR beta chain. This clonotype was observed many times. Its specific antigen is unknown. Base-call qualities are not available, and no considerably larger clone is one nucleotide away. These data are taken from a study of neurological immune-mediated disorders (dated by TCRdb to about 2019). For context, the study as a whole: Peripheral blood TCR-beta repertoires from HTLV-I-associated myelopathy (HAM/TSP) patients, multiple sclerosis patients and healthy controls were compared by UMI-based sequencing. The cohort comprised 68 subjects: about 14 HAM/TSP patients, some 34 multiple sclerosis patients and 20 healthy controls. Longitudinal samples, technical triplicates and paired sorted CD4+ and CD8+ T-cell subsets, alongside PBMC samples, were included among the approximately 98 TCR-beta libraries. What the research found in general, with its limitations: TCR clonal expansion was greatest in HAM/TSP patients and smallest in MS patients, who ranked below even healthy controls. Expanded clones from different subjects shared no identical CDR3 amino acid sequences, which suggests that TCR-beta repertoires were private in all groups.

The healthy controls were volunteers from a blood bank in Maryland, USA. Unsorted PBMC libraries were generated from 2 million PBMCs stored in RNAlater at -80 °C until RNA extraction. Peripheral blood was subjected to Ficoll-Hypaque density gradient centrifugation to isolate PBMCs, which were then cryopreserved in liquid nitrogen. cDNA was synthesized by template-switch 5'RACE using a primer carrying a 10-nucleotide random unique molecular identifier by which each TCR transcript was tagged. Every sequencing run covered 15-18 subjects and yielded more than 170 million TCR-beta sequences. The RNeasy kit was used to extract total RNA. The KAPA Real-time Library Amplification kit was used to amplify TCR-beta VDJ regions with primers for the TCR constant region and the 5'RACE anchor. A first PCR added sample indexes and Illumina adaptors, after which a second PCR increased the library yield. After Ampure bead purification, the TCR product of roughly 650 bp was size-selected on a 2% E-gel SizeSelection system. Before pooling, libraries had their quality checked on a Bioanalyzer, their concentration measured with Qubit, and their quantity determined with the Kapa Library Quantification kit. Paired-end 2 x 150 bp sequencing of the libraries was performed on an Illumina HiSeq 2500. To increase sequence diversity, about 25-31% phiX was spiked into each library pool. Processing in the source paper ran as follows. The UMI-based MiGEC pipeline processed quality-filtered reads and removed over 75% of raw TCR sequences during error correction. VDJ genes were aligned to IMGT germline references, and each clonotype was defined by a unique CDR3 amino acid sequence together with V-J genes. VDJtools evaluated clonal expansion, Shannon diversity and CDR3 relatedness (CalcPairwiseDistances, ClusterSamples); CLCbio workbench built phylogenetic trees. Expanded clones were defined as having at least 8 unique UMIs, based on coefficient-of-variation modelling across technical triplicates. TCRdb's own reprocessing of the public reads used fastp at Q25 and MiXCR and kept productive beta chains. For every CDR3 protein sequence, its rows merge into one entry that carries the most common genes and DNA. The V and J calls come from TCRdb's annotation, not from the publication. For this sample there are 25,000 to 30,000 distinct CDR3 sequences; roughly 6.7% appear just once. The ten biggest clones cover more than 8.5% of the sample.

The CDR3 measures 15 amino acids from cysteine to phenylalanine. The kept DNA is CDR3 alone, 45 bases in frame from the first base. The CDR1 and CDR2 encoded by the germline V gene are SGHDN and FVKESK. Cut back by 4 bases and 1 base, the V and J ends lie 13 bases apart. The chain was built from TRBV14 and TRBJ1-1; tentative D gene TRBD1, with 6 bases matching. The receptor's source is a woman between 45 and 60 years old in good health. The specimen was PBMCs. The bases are TGTGCCAGCAGCCCCTTCACAGGGCGGAACACTGAAGCTTTCTTT. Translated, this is CASSPFTGRNTEAFF.